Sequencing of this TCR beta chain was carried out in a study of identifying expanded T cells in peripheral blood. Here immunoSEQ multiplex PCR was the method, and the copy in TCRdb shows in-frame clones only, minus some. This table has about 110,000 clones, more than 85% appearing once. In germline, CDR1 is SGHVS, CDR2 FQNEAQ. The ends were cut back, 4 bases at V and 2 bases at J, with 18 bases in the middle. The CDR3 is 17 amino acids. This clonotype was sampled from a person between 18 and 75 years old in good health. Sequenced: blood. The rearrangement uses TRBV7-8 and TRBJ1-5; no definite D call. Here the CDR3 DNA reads TGTGCCAGCAGCTACCAAAGCGAGACTGGGGGCAATCAGCCCCAGCATTTT. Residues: CASSYQSETGGNQPQHF.